This T cell receptor (beta chain) came from a study of shared clonotypes between healthy human individuals. About the study: Per donor, CD8 memory used one plate, CD8 naive used two, CD4 memory used three and CD4 naive used three.

This clone was picked up one time. Its antigen is as yet unknown. Overall study findings and caveats: With four donors compared, 4.5% to 6.5% of naive CD4 clonotypes were shared.

Libraries were prepared by immunoSEQ multiplex PCR; TCRdb keeps only in-frame clonotypes and omits some of them. The sample records under 1,100,000 clones, 65% to 75% being singletons. Trimming cost V 4 bases and J 4 bases; bases outside gene matches: 8. Germline V gene sequence: CDR1 SGHVS, CDR2 FNYEAQ. This CDR3 has 15 amino acids. This chain connects TRBV7-6 to TRBJ2-3, with 7 nucleotides matching TRBD1. Sequences were obtained from memory CD4+ T cells sorted from blood. Subset reported: CD45RA-negative fraction. The receptor was derived from a man aged 18 to 29 in good health. The CDR3 here is CASSWDSVNPDTQYF. The CDR3 region has the DNA TGTGCCAGCAGCTGGGACAGTGTGAATCCAGATACGCAGTATTTT.